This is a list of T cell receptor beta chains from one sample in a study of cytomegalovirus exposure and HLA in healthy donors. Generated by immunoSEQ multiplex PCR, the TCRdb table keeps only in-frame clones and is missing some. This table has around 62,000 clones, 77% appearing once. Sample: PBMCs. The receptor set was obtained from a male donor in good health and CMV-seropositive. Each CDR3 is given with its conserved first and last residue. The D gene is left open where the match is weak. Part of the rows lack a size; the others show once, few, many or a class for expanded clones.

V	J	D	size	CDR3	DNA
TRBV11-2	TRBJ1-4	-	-	CASSLGAGTPAQGLFF	TGTGCCAGCAGCTTAGGGGCTGGGACTCCTGCCCAAGGACTGTTTTTT
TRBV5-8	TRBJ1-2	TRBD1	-	CASSMTGGMNYGYTF	TGTGCCAGCAGCATGACAGGGGGCATGAACTATGGCTACACCTTC
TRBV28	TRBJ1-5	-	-	CASSRSTYSNQPQHF	TGTGCCAGCAGTCGGAGCACATATAGCAATCAGCCCCAGCATTTT
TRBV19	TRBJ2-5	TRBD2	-	CASSIRTSARETQYF	TGTGCCAGTAGTATCCGGACTAGCGCTAGGGAGACCCAGTACTTC
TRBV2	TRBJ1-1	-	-	CASSEGPNTEAFF	TGTGCCAGCAGTGAGGGCCCGAACACTGAAGCTTTCTTT
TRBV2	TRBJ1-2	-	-	CASSDTGGIYGYTF	TGTGCCAGCAGTGATACTGGGGGGATCTATGGCTACACCTTC
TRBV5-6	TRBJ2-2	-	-	CASRSYHRGTGELFF	TGTGCCAGCAGATCCTATCATAGGGGGACCGGGGAGCTGTTTTTT
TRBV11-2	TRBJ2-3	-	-	CASSLDQRWGPDTQYF	TGTGCCAGCAGCTTAGATCAGAGGTGGGGGCCAGATACGCAGTATTTT
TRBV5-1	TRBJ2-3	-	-	CASSSIGRDLTDTQYF	TGCGCCAGCAGCTCCATCGGTCGGGATTTGACAGATACGCAGTATTTT
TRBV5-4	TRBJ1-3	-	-	CASSPGGSGSHTIYF	TGTGCCAGCAGCCCCGGGGGGTCGGGATCGCACACCATATATTTT
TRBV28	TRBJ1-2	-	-	CASSLLGARGYTF	TGTGCCAGCAGTTTACTGGGGGCGCGAGGCTACACCTTC
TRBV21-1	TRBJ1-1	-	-	CASSPGALPAFF	TGTGCCAGCAGCCCAGGCGCCCTCCCCGCTTTCTTT
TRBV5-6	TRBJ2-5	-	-	CASSLPGETQYF	TGTGCCAGCAGCTTGCCGGGAGAGACCCAGTACTTC
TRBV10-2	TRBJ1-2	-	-	CASTFTGISANYGYTF	TGCGCCAGCACCTTTACAGGGATATCAGCTAACTATGGCTACACCTTC
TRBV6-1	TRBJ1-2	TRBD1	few	CASTADGQGVHGYTF	TGTGCCAGCACCGCCGATGGACAGGGGGTCCATGGCTACACCTTC
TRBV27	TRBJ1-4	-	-	CASSLTGGEWEKLFF	TGTGCCAGCAGTCTAACCGGGGGGGAATGGGAAAAACTGTTTTTT
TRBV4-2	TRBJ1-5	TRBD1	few	CASSQATGGNQPQHF	TGTGCCAGCAGCCAAGCAACAGGGGGCAATCAGCCCCAGCATTTT
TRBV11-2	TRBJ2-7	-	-	CASSLEYSSYEQYF	TGTGCCAGCAGCTTAGAATATAGCTCCTACGAGCAGTACTTC
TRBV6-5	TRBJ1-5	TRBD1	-	CASRPDRGQNQPQHF	TGTGCCAGCCGGCCCGACAGGGGCCAAAATCAGCCCCAGCATTTT
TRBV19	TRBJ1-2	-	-	CASSIVWQGYGYTF	TGTGCCAGTAGTATCGTCTGGCAGGGCTATGGCTACACCTTC
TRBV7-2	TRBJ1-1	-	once	CASSPGTYEAFF	TGTGCCAGCAGCCCTGGGACATATGAAGCTTTCTTT
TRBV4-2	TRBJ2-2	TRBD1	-	CASSQELGDRGDTGELFF	TGTGCCAGCAGCCAAGAATTAGGGGACAGGGGGGACACCGGGGAGCTGTTTTTT
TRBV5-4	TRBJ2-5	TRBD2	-	CASSHPSGEGETQYF	TGTGCCAGCAGCCATCCCAGCGGGGAGGGGGAGACCCAGTACTTC
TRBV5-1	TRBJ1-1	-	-	CASSSGTTMNTEAFF	TGCGCCAGCAGCTCGGGGACAACTATGAACACTGAAGCTTTCTTT
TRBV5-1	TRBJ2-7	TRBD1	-	CASSLAPGGNYEQYF	TGCGCCAGCAGCTTAGCCCCAGGGGGCAACTACGAGCAGTACTTC
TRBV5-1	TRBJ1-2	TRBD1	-	CASSLRANRGSNYGYTF	TGCGCCAGCAGCTTGAGGGCGAACAGGGGCTCTAACTATGGCTACACCTTC
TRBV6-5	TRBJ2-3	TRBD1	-	CARPSGTGPHTQYF	TGTGCCAGACCCTCCGGGACAGGGCCTCATACGCAGTATTTT
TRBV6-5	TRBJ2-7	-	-	CASSKGHFRSYEQYF	TGTGCCAGCAGTAAAGGACATTTTCGCTCCTACGAGCAGTACTTC
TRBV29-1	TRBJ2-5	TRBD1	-	CSVERTGGRETQYF	TGCAGCGTTGAGCGGACAGGGGGTCGGGAGACCCAGTACTTC